Following are 30 T cell receptor beta chains from one sample sequenced in a study of blood T cell repertoires in COVID-19. Libraries were prepared by immunoSEQ multiplex PCR; TCRdb keeps only in-frame clonotypes and omits some of them. Among tens of thousands of clones listed, about nine tenths were seen once. Sample: peripheral blood. The receptors stem from a woman in her twenties or thirties in a cohort sampled during active COVID-19.

The chain recombines TRBV5-1 with TRBJ2-1; 7 positions agree with TRBD2. Germline V gene sequence: CDR1 SGHRS, CDR2 YFSETQ. Trimming removed 0 bases from V and 0 bases from J; junction bases left unmatched: 9. CDR3 size: 18 residues. DNA of the CDR3: TGCGCCAGCAGCTTGGTACCTAGCGGTCTGAGCTCCTACAATGAGCAGTTCTTC. This gives the protein CASSLVPSGLSSYNEQFF.

The chain employs TRBV5-1 and TRBJ2-1, with D possibly TRBD2 on 6 matching bases. V was cut by 2 bases and J by 6 bases, with 18 bases left in between. The CDR3 has 16 residues. In germline, CDR1 is SGHRS, CDR2 YFSETQ. DNA of the CDR3: TGCGCCAGCAGCTTACTTACTAGCCGCGGGGCCAATGAGCAGTTCTTC. Translation gives CASSLLTSRGANEQFF.

The V call is TRBV2, the J call TRBJ2-7, with a weak D call TRBD1 (6 bases). This CDR3 has 15 residues. The V and J ends lost 5 bases and 0 bases respectively, with 14 bases between them. Germline lookup yields CDR1 SNHLY and CDR2 FYNNEI. CDR3 loop: CASSRQVLSSYEQYF. In DNA, the CDR3 is TGTGCCAGCAGTCGACAGGTACTGAGCTCCTACGAGCAGTACTTC. The variable domain in full, with the rest retrieved from reference TRBV2 and TRBJ2-7, is EPEVTQTPSHQVTQMGQEVILRCVPISNHLYFYWYRQILGQKVEFLVSFYNNEISEKSEIFDDQFSVERPDGSNFTLKIRSTKLEDSAMYFCASSRQVLSSYEQYFGPGTRLTVT.

By share, this clone counts as medium-sized (0.01 to 0.1%). The chain has TRBV7-2 and TRBJ2-7; D ambiguous. The length of the CDR3 is 13 residues. V was clipped by 5 bases and J by 6 bases, with 14 bases between them. Germline assignment: CDR1 SGHTA and CDR2 FQGNSA. CDR3 region: CASSVSTVSEQYF. As DNA, the CDR3 is TGTGCCAGCAGCGTATCGACTGTCTCCGAGCAGTACTTC.

V gene TRBV9 combines with J gene TRBJ1-1; the match to TRBD1 covers 9 bases. The V gene's germline CDR1 is SGDLS and CDR2 YYNGEE. V was clipped by 1 base and J by 0 bases; unmatched bases: 4. CDR3 length: 16 residues. For the CDR3, the DNA is TGTGCCAGCAGCGTATCAACAGGGGGCTTGAACACTGAAGCTTTCTTT. Its translation: CASSVSTGGLNTEAFF.

J is TRBJ2-5 and V is TRBV6-4; the D gene is possibly TRBD2 (6 bases). The germline V gene has CDR1 MRHNA and CDR2 SNTAGT. Between the trimmed V and J ends, which lost 5 bases and 0 bases, there was a span of 19 bases. The CDR3 loop spans 17 amino acids. The CDR3 loop reads CASSSTRLEKDQETQYF. The CDR3 DNA sequence: TGTGCCAGCAGTTCCACTAGACTAGAAAAGGACCAAGAGACCCAGTACTTC.

This chain uses TRBV5-4 with TRBJ2-7; 7 nucleotides align to TRBD1. The V gene's germline CDR1 is SGHNT and CDR2 YYREEE (reference sequence). The CDR3 sequence is 13 residues long. Losses at the gene ends were 4 bases for V and 4 bases for J; bases not matched to a gene: 5. CDR3 residues: CASSPLQGYEQYF. The CDR3 coding sequence is TGTGCCAGCAGCCCATTACAGGGGTACGAGCAGTACTTC.

This chain joins TRBV6-1 and TRBJ1-5; D is perhaps TRBD1 (6 bases). This CDR3 has 17 residues. Germline-derived CDR1 and CDR2 are MNHNS and SASEGT. Trimming removed 0 bases from V and 3 bases from J, with 15 bases in between. CDR3 in amino acids: CASSEALGGGPNQPQHF. The CDR3 nucleotides are TGTGCCAGCAGTGAAGCTCTGGGGGGGGGCCCCAATCAGCCCCAGCATTTT.

The rearrangement joins TRBV11-3 to TRBJ2-5, with 8 bases aligning to TRBD2. The CDR3 covers 18 residues. After removal of 5 bases from V and 5 bases from J, the junction contained 19 bases not matched to a gene. Looked up from germline, CDR1 is SGHNT and CDR2 is YENEEA. The CDR3 here is CASSPRPPSSGRGETQYF. DNA of the CDR3: TGTGCCAGCAGCCCCCGCCCCCCCAGCAGCGGGAGAGGGGAGACCCAGTACTTC.

The V gene is TRBV19, the J gene TRBJ2-2, with D possibly being TRBD2 (5 bases). The CDR3 extends over 15 amino acids. With 5 bases removed from V and 5 bases from J, the gap between germline ends came to 15 bases. Germline values: CDR1 LNHDA, CDR2 SQIVND (reference sequence). The CDR3 region has the DNA TGTGCCAGTAGTCCCAAAAGAGGGCAGACCGGGGAGCTGTTTTTT. Residues: CASSPKRGQTGELFF.

The rearrangement uses TRBV28 and TRBJ1-6, with 9 bases identical to TRBD1. This CDR3 comprises 16 residues. Trimming at V came to 5 bases and at J to 10 bases, leaving 12 bases not matched to a gene. Germline CDR1 and CDR2: MDHEN and SYDVKM. In nucleotides, the CDR3 is TGTGCCAGCAGTGTCACCGGGACAGGGCTAATCTCACCCCTCCACTTT. Translated, it gives CASSVTGTGLISPLHF.

The chain employs TRBV6-5 and TRBJ2-3, with D possibly TRBD1 on 5 matching bases. Germline lookup yields CDR1 MNHEY and CDR2 SVGAGI. V was pared by 6 bases and J by 1 base, with 8 bases between. CDR3 length: 13 residues. CDR3 residues: CASRGLGTDTQYF. CDR3 DNA sequence: TGTGCCAGCAGGGGGCTTGGCACAGATACGCAGTATTTT.

The chain employs TRBV4-1 and TRBJ2-3, with 7 bases identical to TRBD1. The CDR3 extends over 15 amino acids. CDR1 and CDR2 (germline): MGHRA, YSYEKL. The junction had 8 bases not matched to a gene; V was cut back by 4 bases and J by 4 bases. The CDR3 region has the DNA TGCGCCAGCAGCCGAACTCACAGGGGACCAGATACGCAGTATTTT. It specifies CASSRTHRGPDTQYF.

This clone showed up just a few times. The J gene is TRBJ1-6, the V gene TRBV19; 7 nucleotides agree with TRBD1. Germline V lookup: CDR1 LNHDA, CDR2 SQIVND (reference sequence). J gave up 8 bases and V 2 bases, and 9 bases lay outside the gene matches. The CDR3 runs 16 residues. The CDR3 sequence: CASSISKGASDSPLHF. CDR3 coding DNA: TGTGCCAGTAGTATAAGCAAGGGGGCTTCGGATTCACCCCTCCACTTT.

J is TRBJ2-7 and V is TRBV6-5; 9 bases match TRBD2. The CDR3 has 15 residues. The ends lost 6 bases at V and 6 bases at J; junction bases unmatched: 12. Germline CDR1 and CDR2: MNHEY and SVGAGI. The CDR3 nucleotides are TGTGCCAGCAGAGTCTTTCTTGGCGGGAGGGGCGAGCAGTACTTC. Translation gives CASRVFLGGRGEQYF.

This clone was seen once. The V gene is TRBV6-5, the J gene TRBJ1-1; 8 nucleotides align to TRBD1. The CDR3 sequence is 15 residues long. Germline CDR1 reads MNHEY; CDR2 reads SVGAGI. J was trimmed by 1 base and V by 4 bases; bases with no gene match: 5. The CDR3 reads CASSSWTGSNTEAFF. Here the CDR3 DNA reads TGTGCCAGCAGTTCTTGGACAGGGTCGAACACTGAAGCTTTCTTT.

V and J are TRBV15 and TRBJ2-2; 11 nucleotides align to TRBD2. Germline lookup yields CDR1 LNHNV and CDR2 YYDKDF (reference sequence). This CDR3 comprises 17 residues. Germline trimming cut 0 bases from V and 7 bases from J; bases unmatched to any gene: 7. CDR3: CATSRDALAGVDGELFF. The CDR3 DNA reads as TGTGCCACCAGCAGAGATGCACTAGCGGGAGTTGACGGGGAGCTGTTTTTT. Complete variable domain (other parts from reference TRBV15 and TRBJ2-2): DAMVIQNPRYQVTQFGKPVTLSCSQTLNHNVMYWYQQKSSQAPKLLFHYYDKDFNNEADTPDNFQSRRPNTSFCFLDIRSPGLGDTAMYLCATSRDALAGVDGELFFGEGSRLTVL.

This clone is medium-sized within its sample. The chain couples TRBV4-1 to TRBJ2-7, with 11 bases matching TRBD2. V dropped 3 bases and J dropped 2; count of bases not matched to a gene: 12. The germline gives CDR1 MGHRA, CDR2 YSYEKL. The CDR3 consists of 18 residues. The CDR3 nucleotides are TGCGCCAGCAGCCAGAAGCCTCCGGGGACTAGCGGAGCCTACGAGCAGTACTTC. Translating gives CASSQKPPGTSGAYEQYF.

The chain recombines TRBV6-6 with TRBJ2-3; weak D call: TRBD2 (6 bases). In germline, CDR1 is MNHNY, CDR2 SVGAGI (reference sequence). The V gene lost 5 bases and the J gene lost 5 bases, with 11 bases spanning the gap. The CDR3 totals 13 residues. CDR3 nucleotides: TGTGCCAGCAGTCCTTGGGGGGTAGATACGCAGTATTTT. It yields the protein CASSPWGVDTQYF.

CDR3: CASSHGGTAQETQYF. Written as DNA, the CDR3 is TGTGCCAGCAGCCATGGAGGGACAGCGCAAGAGACCCAGTACTTC. The rearrangement links TRBV7-9 to TRBJ2-5; weak D call: TRBD1 (7 bases). V was cut by 5 bases and J by 2 bases, with 15 bases left in between. The CDR3 length is 15 residues. Looked up from germline, CDR1 is SEHNR and CDR2 is FQNEAQ (reference sequence).

The chain uses TRBV27 and TRBJ2-3; 7 positions agree with TRBD1. CDR1 MNHEY and CDR2 SMNVEV come from the germline V gene (reference sequence). V trimming: 6 bases; J trimming: 0 bases; junction bases outside the gene matches: 3. There are 14 residues in the CDR3. The CDR3 bases are TGTGCCAGCAGACGACAGGGAAGCACAGATACGCAGTATTTT. Its translation: CASRRQGSTDTQYF.

The rearrangement links TRBV12-3 or TRBV12-4 to TRBJ2-5; the D is unclear. The length of the CDR3 is 13 residues. Trimming removed 1 base from V and 5 bases from J, with 8 bases in between. The CDR3 DNA is TGTGCCAGCAGTTTAGACCCGGAGGAGACCCAGTACTTC. This encodes CASSLDPEETQYF.

This chain uses TRBV2 with TRBJ2-2; TRBD2 matches at 11 bases. CDR1 is SNHLY, CDR2 FYNNEI, per germline. Germline trimming cut 3 bases from V and 9 bases from J; bases unmatched to any gene: 18. CDR3 length: 19 amino acids. CDR3 DNA: TGTGCCAGCAGTGACTCCGGGAAAAGACTAGCGGGGCCACCGAGGGAGCTGTTTTTT. Translating gives CASSDSGKRLAGPPRELFF.

The chain joins TRBV7-3 to TRBJ2-1; 13 bases fit TRBD2. CDR1 is SGHTA, CDR2 FQGTGA, per germline. The CDR3 sequence is 16 residues long. The V gene end was trimmed by 2 bases and the J gene end by 8 bases; junction bases not matched to a gene: 6. CDR3 region: CASSLVGLAGADEQFF. The CDR3 nucleotides are TGTGCCAGCAGCTTAGTCGGACTAGCGGGAGCCGATGAGCAGTTCTTC.

V and J are TRBV7-2 and TRBJ2-5; D might be TRBD2 (6 bases). CDR1 and CDR2 from the germline V gene are SGHTA and FQGNSA. CDR3 size: 14 residues. V lost 1 base to trimming and J lost 6 bases, with 12 bases between them. As DNA, the CDR3 is TGTGCCAGCAGCTTAGGTGGGGCGGGACAGACCCAGTACTTC. Its protein product is CASSLGGAGQTQYF.

J is TRBJ2-1 and V is TRBV2, with 7 nucleotides matching TRBD2. Per the germline V gene, CDR1 is SNHLY and CDR2 is FYNNEI. V dropped 6 bases and J dropped 0; count of bases not matched to a gene: 11. There are 17 residues in the CDR3. CDR3 loop: CASSHPLLADSYNEQFF. CDR3 nucleotide sequence: TGTGCCAGCAGCCACCCCCTCCTAGCGGACTCCTACAATGAGCAGTTCTTC.

The V gene is TRBV24-1, the J gene TRBJ2-5; 7 nucleotides agree with TRBD1. Unmatched junction bases numbered 11, after V lost 10 bases and J lost 4 bases. CDR3 length: 14 residues. Germline V CDR1 and CDR2: KGHDR, SFDVKD. The CDR3 protein is CATAPRGRAETQYF. As DNA, the CDR3 is TGTGCCACTGCGCCCAGGGGGAGAGCAGAGACCCAGTACTTC.

The chain joins TRBV18 to TRBJ1-4, with a tentative D call TRBD1 (6 bases). This CDR3 comprises 13 residues. Germline CDR1 reads KGHSH; CDR2 reads LQKENI. Between the trimmed V and J ends, which lost 2 bases and 13 bases, there was a span of 14 bases. In nucleotides, the CDR3 is TGTGCCAGCTCACCAGACCCCCAGGGGAGACTGTTTTTT. This gives the protein CASSPDPQGRLFF.

The CDR3 DNA is TGTGCCAGCAGCGTAGCCCCCAAGCCTATCAACGAGCAGTACTTC. Protein product: CASSVAPKPINEQYF. The chain is built from TRBV9 and TRBJ2-7; no clear D gene. The V gene's germline CDR1 is SGDLS and CDR2 YYNGEE. Trimming cost V 0 bases and J 5 bases, with 15 bases left between them. The CDR3 sequence is 15 residues long.

This clone occurred once. One junction end does not reproduce the germline sequence, and a read error may be involved. Other DNA sequences in the sample encode the same CDR3. The chain links TRBV30 to TRBJ2-3, with 12 bases lining up with TRBD2. The CDR3 has 17 amino acids. Germline V lookup: CDR1 GTSNPN, CDR2 SVGIG (reference sequence). The CDR3 region is CAWTPGGLAGSTDTQYF. DNA for the CDR3: TGTGCTTGGACTCCAGGGGGACTAGCGGGTAGCACAGATACGCAGTATTTT.